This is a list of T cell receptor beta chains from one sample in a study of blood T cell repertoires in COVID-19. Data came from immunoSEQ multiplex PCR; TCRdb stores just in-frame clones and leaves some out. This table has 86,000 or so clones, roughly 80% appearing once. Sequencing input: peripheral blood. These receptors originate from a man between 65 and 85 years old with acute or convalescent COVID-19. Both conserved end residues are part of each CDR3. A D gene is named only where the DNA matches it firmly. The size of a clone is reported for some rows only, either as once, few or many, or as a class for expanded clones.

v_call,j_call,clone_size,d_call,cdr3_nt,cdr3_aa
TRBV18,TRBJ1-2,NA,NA,TGTGCCAGCTCTCGGGACACAGCTAACTATGGCTACACCTTC,CASSRDTANYGYTF
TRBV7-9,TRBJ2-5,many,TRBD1,TGTGCCAGCAGCTCGTACAGGGGGCTGGAGACCCAGTACTTC,CASSSYRGLETQYF
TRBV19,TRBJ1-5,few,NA,TGTGCCAGTAGTATAGAGGAGATTAGCAATCAGCCCCAGCATTTT,CASSIEEISNQPQHF
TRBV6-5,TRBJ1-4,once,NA,TGTGCCAGCAGTTTACAGGGAGAAGATGAAAAACTGTTTTTT,CASSLQGEDEKLFF
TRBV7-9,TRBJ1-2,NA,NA,TGTGCCAGCAGCTTAACGGGTGATGAGGGCACCTTC,CASSLTGDEGTF
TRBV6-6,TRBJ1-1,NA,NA,TGTGCCAGCAGTCAACCGGGACTCTCTAGCAGCACTGAAGCTTTCTTT,CASSQPGLSSSTEAFF
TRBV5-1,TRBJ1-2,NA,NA,TGCGCCAGCAGCTTGGATGGTAGGGAGGAAAACTATGGCTACACCTTC,CASSLDGREENYGYTF
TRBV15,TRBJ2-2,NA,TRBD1,TGTGCCACCAGCAGAAGTCGCGGACAGGACATCGGCGGGGAGCTGTTTTTT,CATSRSRGQDIGGELFF
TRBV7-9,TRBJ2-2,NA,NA,TGTGCCAGCAGCCCACGACGGGGGGCTAACACCGGGGAGCTGTTTTTT,CASSPRRGANTGELFF
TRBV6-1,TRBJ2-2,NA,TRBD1,TGTGCCAGCAGTGACCACGGGACAGGGATCACCGGGGAGCTGTTTTTT,CASSDHGTGITGELFF
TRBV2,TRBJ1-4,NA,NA,TGTGCCAGCAACGGTCAGGGGCGAGAAAAACTGTTTTTT,CASNGQGREKLFF
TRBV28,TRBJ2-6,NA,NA,TGTGCCAGCAAAACAGGGAATGGGGCCAACGTCCTGACTTTC,CASKTGNGANVLTF
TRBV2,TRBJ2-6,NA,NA,TGTGCCAGCAGTGCCCCACAGGGGGGGAGCTCTGGGGCCAACGTCCTGACTTTC,CASSAPQGGSSGANVLTF
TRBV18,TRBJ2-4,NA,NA,TGTGCCAGCTCACCTCTCGGGGGGCTAGCCAAAAACATTCAGTACTTC,CASSPLGGLAKNIQYF
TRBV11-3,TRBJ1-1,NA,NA,TGTGCCAGCAGCTTATTCCGGGACACTGAAGCTTTCTTT,CASSLFRDTEAFF
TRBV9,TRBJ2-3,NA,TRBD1,TGTGCCAGCAGCGAGAGGGGACAGGGCACAGATACGCAGTATTTT,CASSERGQGTDTQYF
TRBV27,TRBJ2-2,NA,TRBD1,TGTGCCAGCAGTTCCGGGACAGGGGTCACCGGGGAGCTGTTTTTT,CASSSGTGVTGELFF
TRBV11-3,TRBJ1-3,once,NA,TGTGCCAGCAGCGTGACAGGAGGAAACACCATATATTTT,CASSVTGGNTIYF
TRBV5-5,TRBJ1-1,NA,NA,TGTGCCAGCAGATCCTCCAGGGTGAACACTGAAGCTTTCTTT,CASRSSRVNTEAFF
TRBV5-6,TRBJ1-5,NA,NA,TGTGCCAGCAGCCCCGGACTGGGGAAGGGGGATCAGCCCCAGCATTTT,CASSPGLGKGDQPQHF
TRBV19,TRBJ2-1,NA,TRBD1,TGTGCCAGTAGTCCCCGGACAGGCGGGCAGTTCTTC,CASSPRTGGQFF
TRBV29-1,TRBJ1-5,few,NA,TGCAGCCCCGAACTGCCATGGGGGGGGAATCAGCCCCAGCATTTT,CSPELPWGGNQPQHF
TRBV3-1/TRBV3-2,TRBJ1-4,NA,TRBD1,TGTGCCAGCAGCCACCTTGGACAGGGAGGAGAAAAACTGTTTTTT,CASSHLGQGGEKLFF
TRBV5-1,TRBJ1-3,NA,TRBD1,TGCGCCAGCAGCGCCCAGACAGGGGTCTTCGGAAACACCATATATTTT,CASSAQTGVFGNTIYF
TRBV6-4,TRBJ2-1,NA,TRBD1,TGTGCCAGCAGTCCGGGACAGACTAACTACAATGAGCAGTTCTTC,CASSPGQTNYNEQFF
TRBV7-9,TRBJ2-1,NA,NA,TGTGCCAGCGGGGTAGTGAGAGGCGGGGCCCCCTCCTACAATGAGCAGTTCTTC,CASGVVRGGAPSYNEQFF
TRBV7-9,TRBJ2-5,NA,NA,TGTGCCAGCAGCTTAAGGCAGGGGTTGGGAGAGACCCAGTACTTC,CASSLRQGLGETQYF
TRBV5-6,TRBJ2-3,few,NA,TGTGCCAGCAGCTCACAAAACACAGATACGCAGTATTTT,CASSSQNTDTQYF
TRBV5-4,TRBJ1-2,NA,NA,TGTGCCAGCAGCTTAGTCATGGAGGATTTCTATGGCTACACCTTC,CASSLVMEDFYGYTF
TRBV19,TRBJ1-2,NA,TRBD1,TGTGCCAGTAGTTACCGGGACAGGCCGTCGGGCTACACCTTC,CASSYRDRPSGYTF
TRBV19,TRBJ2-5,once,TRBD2,TGTGCCAGTAGTATAGCGGGGGGGCGGGAGACCCAGTACTTC,CASSIAGGRETQYF
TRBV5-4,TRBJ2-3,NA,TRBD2,TGTGCCAGCAGCTTGGTGGCTAGCGGGGAATCAGATACGCAGTATTTT,CASSLVASGESDTQYF
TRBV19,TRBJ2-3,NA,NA,TGTGCCAGTACGGGGTCGGACGGAACGCCTAGCACAGATACGCAGTATTTT,CASTGSDGTPSTDTQYF